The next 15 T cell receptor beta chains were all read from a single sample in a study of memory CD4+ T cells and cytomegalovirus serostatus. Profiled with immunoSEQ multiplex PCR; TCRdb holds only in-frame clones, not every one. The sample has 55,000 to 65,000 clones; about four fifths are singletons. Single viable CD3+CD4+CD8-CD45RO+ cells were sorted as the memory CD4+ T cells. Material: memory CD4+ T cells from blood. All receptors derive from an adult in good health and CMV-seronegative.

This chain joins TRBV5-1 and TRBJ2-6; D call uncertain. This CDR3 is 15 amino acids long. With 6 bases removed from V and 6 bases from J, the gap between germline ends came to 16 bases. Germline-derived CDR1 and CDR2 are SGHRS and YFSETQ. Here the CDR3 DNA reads TGCGCCAGCACTCCCCAGGAGCGTGCGGCCAACGTCCTGACTTTC. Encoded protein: CASTPQERAANVLTF.

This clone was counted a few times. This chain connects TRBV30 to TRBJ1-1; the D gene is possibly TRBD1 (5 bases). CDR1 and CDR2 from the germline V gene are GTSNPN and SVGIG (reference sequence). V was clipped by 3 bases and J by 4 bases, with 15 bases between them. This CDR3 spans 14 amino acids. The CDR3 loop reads CAWRTSGRGTEAFF. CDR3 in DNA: TGTGCCTGGAGGACGTCAGGGAGAGGCACTGAAGCTTTCTTT.

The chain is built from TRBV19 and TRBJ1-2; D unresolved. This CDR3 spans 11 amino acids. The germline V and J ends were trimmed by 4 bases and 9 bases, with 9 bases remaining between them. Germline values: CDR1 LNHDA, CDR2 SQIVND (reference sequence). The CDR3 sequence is CASSTDLSYTF. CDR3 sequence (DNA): TGTGCCAGTAGTACGGACTTAAGCTACACCTTC.

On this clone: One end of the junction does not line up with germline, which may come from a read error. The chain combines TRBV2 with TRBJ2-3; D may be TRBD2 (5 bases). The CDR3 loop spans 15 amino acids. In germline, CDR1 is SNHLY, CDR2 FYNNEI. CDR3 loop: CASSKAGLFTDTQYF. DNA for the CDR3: TGTGCCAGCAGTAAAGCAGGACTTTTCACAGATACGCAGTATTTT.

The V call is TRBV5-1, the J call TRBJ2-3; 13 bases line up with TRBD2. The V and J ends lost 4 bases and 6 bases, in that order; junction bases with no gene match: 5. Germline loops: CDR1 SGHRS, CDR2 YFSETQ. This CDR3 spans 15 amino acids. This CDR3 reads CASSGTSGGADTQYF. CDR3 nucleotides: TGCGCCAGCAGCGGAACTAGCGGGGGGGCCGATACGCAGTATTTT.

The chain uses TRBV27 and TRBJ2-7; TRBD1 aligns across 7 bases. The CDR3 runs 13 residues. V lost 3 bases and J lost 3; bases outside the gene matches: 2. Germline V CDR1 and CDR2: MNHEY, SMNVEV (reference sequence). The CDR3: CASSFRQGYEQYF. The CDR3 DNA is TGTGCCAGCAGTTTTAGACAGGGCTACGAGCAGTACTTC.

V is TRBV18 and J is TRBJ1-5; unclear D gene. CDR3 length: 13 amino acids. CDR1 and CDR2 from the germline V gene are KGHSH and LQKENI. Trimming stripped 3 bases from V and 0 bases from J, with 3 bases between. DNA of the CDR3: TGTGCCAGCTCACCGGATAGCAATCAGCCCCAGCATTTT. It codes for CASSPDSNQPQHF.

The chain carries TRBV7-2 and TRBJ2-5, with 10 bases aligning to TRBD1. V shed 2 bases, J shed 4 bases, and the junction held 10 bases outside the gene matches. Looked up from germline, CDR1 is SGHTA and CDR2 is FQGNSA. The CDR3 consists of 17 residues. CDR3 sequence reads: CASSLFPGQGLSETQYF. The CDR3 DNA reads TGTGCCAGCAGCTTATTCCCGGGACAGGGGCTGTCAGAGACCCAGTACTTC.

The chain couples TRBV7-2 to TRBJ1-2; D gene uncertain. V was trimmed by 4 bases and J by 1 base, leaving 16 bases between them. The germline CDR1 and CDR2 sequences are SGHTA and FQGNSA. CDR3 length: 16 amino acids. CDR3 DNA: TGTGCCAGCAGCTATACATCGGGCCAGAATAACTATGGCTACACCTTC. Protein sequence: CASSYTSGQNNYGYTF.

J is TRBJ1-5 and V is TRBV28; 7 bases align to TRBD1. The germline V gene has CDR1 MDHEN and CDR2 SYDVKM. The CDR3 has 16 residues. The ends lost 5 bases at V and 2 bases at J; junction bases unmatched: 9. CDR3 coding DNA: TGTGCCAGCAGTAAAGAGACAGGGAAGGGCAATCAGCCCCAGCATTTT. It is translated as CASSKETGKGNQPQHF. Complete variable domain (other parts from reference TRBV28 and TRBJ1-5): DVKVTQSSRYLVKRTGEKVFLECVQDMDHENMFWYRQDPGLGLRLIYFSYDVKMKEKGDIPEGYSVSREKKERFSLILESASTNQTSMYLCASSKETGKGNQPQHFGDGTRLSIL.

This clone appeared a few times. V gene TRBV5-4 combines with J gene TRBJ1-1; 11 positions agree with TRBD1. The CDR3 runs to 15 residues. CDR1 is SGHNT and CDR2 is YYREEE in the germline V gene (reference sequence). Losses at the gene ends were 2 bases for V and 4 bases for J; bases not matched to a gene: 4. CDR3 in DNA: TGTGCCAGCAGCTTACCGGGACAGGGGGGCACTGAAGCTTTCTTT. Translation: CASSLPGQGGTEAFF.

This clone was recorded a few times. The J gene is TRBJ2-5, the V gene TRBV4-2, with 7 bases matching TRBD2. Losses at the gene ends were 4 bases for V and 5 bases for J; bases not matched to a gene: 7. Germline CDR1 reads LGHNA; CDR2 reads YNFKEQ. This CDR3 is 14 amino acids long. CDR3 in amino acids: CASSLGEGEETQYF. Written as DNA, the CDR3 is TGTGCCAGCAGCCTGGGGGAGGGCGAGGAGACCCAGTACTTC.

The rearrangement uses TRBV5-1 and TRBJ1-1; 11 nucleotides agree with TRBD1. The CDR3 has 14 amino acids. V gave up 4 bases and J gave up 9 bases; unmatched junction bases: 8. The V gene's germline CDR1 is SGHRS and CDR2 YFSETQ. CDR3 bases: TGCGCCAGCAGCCCCAGGACAGGGGGCAGCCAAGCTTTCTTT. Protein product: CASSPRTGGSQAFF.

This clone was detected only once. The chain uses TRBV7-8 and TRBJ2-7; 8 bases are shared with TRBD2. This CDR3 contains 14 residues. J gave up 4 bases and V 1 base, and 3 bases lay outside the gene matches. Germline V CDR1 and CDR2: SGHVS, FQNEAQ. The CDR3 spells CASSLGAGGYEQYF. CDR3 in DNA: TGTGCCAGCAGCTTAGGTGCGGGAGGATACGAGCAGTACTTC.

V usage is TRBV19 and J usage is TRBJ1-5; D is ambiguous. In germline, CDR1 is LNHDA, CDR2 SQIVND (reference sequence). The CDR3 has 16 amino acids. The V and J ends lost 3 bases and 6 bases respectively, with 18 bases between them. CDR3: CASSIPPGRLSQPQHF. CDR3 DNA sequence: TGTGCCAGTAGTATTCCCCCCGGGAGATTGAGTCAGCCCCAGCATTTT.